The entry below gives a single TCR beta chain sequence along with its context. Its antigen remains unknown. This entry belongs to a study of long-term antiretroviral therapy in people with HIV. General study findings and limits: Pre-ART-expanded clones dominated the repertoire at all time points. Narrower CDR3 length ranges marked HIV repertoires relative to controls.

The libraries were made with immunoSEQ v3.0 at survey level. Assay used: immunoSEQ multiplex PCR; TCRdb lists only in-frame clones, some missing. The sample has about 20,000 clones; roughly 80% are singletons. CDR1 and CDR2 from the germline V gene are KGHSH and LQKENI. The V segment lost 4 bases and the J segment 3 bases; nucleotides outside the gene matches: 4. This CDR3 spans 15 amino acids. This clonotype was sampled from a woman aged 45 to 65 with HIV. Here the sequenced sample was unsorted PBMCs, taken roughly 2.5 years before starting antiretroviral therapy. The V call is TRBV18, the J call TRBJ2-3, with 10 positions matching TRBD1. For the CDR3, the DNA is TGTGCCAGCTCACAGGGACAGGGGACAACAGATACGCAGTATTTT. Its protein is CASSQGQGTTDTQYF.